These 28 T cell receptor beta chains share one sample of origin, sequenced in a study of T cell responses to AZD1222 COVID-19 vaccine. TCRdb keeps only in-frame clones here, not all; method: immunoSEQ multiplex PCR. The table shows approximately 150,000 clones, with under 95% occurring only once. This sample comprised peripheral blood, obtained 28 days after the second AZD1222 dose. The source of these receptors is an adult who received the AZD1222 COVID-19 vaccine.

The J gene is TRBJ1-1, the V gene TRBV29-1, with TRBD1 identical over 9 bases. The CDR3 spans 13 residues. The germline CDR1 and CDR2 sequences are SQVTM and ANQGSEA. V shed 4 bases, J shed 7 bases, and the junction held 7 bases outside the gene matches. CDR3 nucleotide sequence: TGCAGCGTTGTTACAGGGGGCGCGGGTGAAGCTTTCTTT. This codes for CSVVTGGAGEAFF.

The chain combines TRBV9 with TRBJ1-2, with 7 bases aligning to TRBD1. Germline V gene data show CDR1 as SGDLS and CDR2 as YYNGEE. With 1 base clipped from V and 3 bases from J, the junction kept 3 bases outside the gene matches. The CDR3 has 14 residues. CDR3 residues: CASSVHRGDYGYTF. CDR3 coding DNA: TGTGCCAGCAGCGTACACAGGGGTGACTATGGCTACACCTTC.

The chain links TRBV28 to TRBJ1-1; D perhaps matches TRBD1 (5 bases). Germline values: CDR1 MDHEN, CDR2 SYDVKM. V shed 7 bases and J shed 1 base, with 13 bases lying between them. This CDR3 is built from 14 residues. This chain's CDR3 is CASMIPGGNTEAFF. The CDR3, as DNA: TGTGCCAGCATGATCCCGGGGGGGAACACTGAAGCTTTCTTT.

This chain links TRBV27 with TRBJ2-1; 7 bases fit TRBD1. There are 15 residues in the CDR3. The germline V gene encodes CDR1 MNHEY and CDR2 SMNVEV (reference sequence). The V segment lost 6 bases and the J segment 2 bases; nucleotides outside the gene matches: 7. The CDR3 region has the DNA TGTGCCAGCAGAACAGGGGAATGGGCCTACAATGAGCAGTTCTTC. It translates to CASRTGEWAYNEQFF.

The chain joins TRBV11-3 to TRBJ2-2, with D unclear. This CDR3 is 13 amino acids long. V gave up 2 bases and J gave up 7 bases, with 8 bases separating them. CDR1 SGHNT and CDR2 YENEEA come from the germline V gene. The CDR3 loop is CASSLLLDGELFF. The CDR3 region has the DNA TGTGCCAGCAGCTTACTCCTGGACGGGGAGCTGTTTTTT.

The chain joins TRBV7-9 to TRBJ1-3; D gene unclear. The germline CDR1 and CDR2 sequences are SEHNR and FQNEAQ (reference sequence). The CDR3 is 13 residues long. Trimming cost V 5 bases and J 2 bases, with 7 bases left between them. CDR3 sequence: CASSVSTGNTIYF. CDR3 in DNA: TGTGCCAGCAGCGTTAGTACTGGAAACACCATATATTTT.

The J gene is TRBJ2-2, the V gene TRBV19; D unclear. Germline-derived CDR1 and CDR2 are LNHDA and SQIVND (reference sequence). The length of the CDR3 is 16 residues. V was clipped by 4 bases and J by 6 bases, with 18 bases between them. CDR3 sequence reads: CASSTNRVGQAGELFF. DNA for the CDR3: TGTGCCAGTAGTACAAATCGGGTGGGCCAGGCCGGGGAGCTGTTTTTT.

This clone was counted once. The chain carries TRBV11-2 and TRBJ1-2; 7 nucleotides match TRBD1. V lost 5 bases to trimming and J lost 4 bases; unmatched junction nucleotides: 10. From germline, CDR1 is SGHAT and CDR2 FQNNGV. This CDR3 has 15 residues. The CDR3 nucleotides are TGTGCCAGCAGCCTAAGACAGGGACCCCTCTATGGCTACACCTTC. Residues: CASSLRQGPLYGYTF.

The V and J genes are TRBV12-5 and TRBJ2-3, with unresolved D. CDR1 and CDR2 from the germline V gene are LGHNT and FRNRAP. V lost 7 bases and J 4 bases, leaving 9 bases between the germline ends. This CDR3 region has 12 residues. CDR3 nucleotide sequence: TGTGCTAGTGCCCCGACCTCAGATACGCAGTATTTT. Its protein product is CASAPTSDTQYF.

The genes are TRBV5-1 and TRBJ2-2; D might be TRBD1 (6 bases). The CDR3 has 15 amino acids. Germline V gene lookup returns CDR1 SGHRS and CDR2 YFSETQ. Trimming stripped 4 bases from V and 4 bases from J, with 14 bases between. The CDR3 sequence is CASSHRDPSTGELFF. The CDR3 nucleotides read TGCGCCAGCAGCCACAGGGACCCTTCCACCGGGGAGCTGTTTTTT.

V is TRBV7-2 and J is TRBJ2-6, with a weak D call TRBD2 (5 bases). The CDR3 has 17 amino acids. Trimming left V 4 bases short and J 0 bases short, with 13 bases between. CDR1 and CDR2 (germline): SGHTA, FQGNSA. This CDR3 is CASSSRGWSSGANVLTF. CDR3 nucleotide sequence: TGTGCCAGCAGCTCCCGGGGTTGGAGCTCTGGGGCCAACGTCCTGACTTTC.

The chain employs TRBV5-5 and TRBJ1-2; D uncertain. The germline V and J ends were trimmed by 0 bases and 1 base, with 16 bases remaining between them. The CDR3 spans 17 residues. Germline-derived CDR1 and CDR2 are SGHKS and YYEKEE (reference sequence). As DNA, the CDR3 is TGTGCCAGCAGCTTGGTACGCGCGGCAGGCGTTAACTATGGCTACACCTTC. This translates into CASSLVRAAGVNYGYTF.

The V and J genes are TRBV7-4 and TRBJ1-1; D perhaps matches TRBD1 (6 bases). CDR3 length: 17 amino acids. Per germline, CDR1 SGHVT and CDR2 SQSDAQ. Trimming took 4 bases from V and 1 from J, leaving 19 bases between them. Here the CDR3 DNA reads TGTGCCAGCAGCTACGCCGGGACAAGCAAAAGGAACACTGAAGCTTTCTTT. The encoded protein is CASSYAGTSKRNTEAFF.

This chain uses TRBV19 with TRBJ1-1; 7 bases line up with TRBD1. CDR3 length: 14 amino acids. The germline gives CDR1 LNHDA, CDR2 SQIVND (reference sequence). V was pared by 7 bases and J by 1 base, with 6 bases of the junction left unmatched. The CDR3, as DNA: TGTGCCAGTATGACAGGGCTCGGGAACACTGAAGCTTTCTTT. Protein: CASMTGLGNTEAFF. Full variable domain (remainder filled in from reference TRBV19 and TRBJ1-1): DGGITQSPKYLFRKEGQNVTLSCEQNLNHDAMYWYRQDPGQGLRLIYYSQIVNDFQKGDIAEGYSVSREKKESFPLTVTSAQKNPTAFYLCASMTGLGNTEAFFGQGTRLTVV.

This sequence joins TRBV19 and TRBJ1-4; D perhaps matches TRBD1 (6 bases). Germline assignment: CDR1 LNHDA and CDR2 SQIVND (reference sequence). The CDR3 spans 17 residues. V dropped 6 bases and J dropped 7 bases, with 24 bases sitting between them. The CDR3 DNA sequence: TGTGCCAGTAGGCGAAGCTTCTCAATAGGGGGAGGTGAAAAACTGTTTTTT. Translation: CASRRSFSIGGGEKLFF.

The chain has TRBV4-1 and TRBJ2-7, with a weak D call TRBD1 (5 bases). CDR3 length: 16 residues. Germline V gives CDR1 MGHRA, CDR2 YSYEKL. V was shortened by 0 bases and J by 0 bases, with 12 bases between the two germline ends. CDR3 sequence (DNA): TGCGCCAGCAGCCAAGATCGGACACGGAACTCCTACGAGCAGTACTTC. This sequence encodes CASSQDRTRNSYEQYF.

V is TRBV29-1 and J is TRBJ2-7; 11 nucleotides line up with TRBD2. Germline V gene lookup returns CDR1 SQVTM and CDR2 ANQGSEA. CDR3 length equals 14 residues. J lost 3 bases, V lost 5 bases, and 6 bases had no gene match. The CDR3 region has the DNA TGCAGCGTTCATGGTAGCGGGGGGGGCTACGAGCAGTACTTC. As protein: CSVHGSGGGYEQYF.

V is TRBV19 and J is TRBJ1-1; D unclear. There are 12 residues in the CDR3. Germline V gene data show CDR1 as LNHDA and CDR2 as SQIVND (reference sequence). The V gene lost 4 bases and the J gene lost 11 bases, with 14 bases spanning the gap. CDR3 DNA: TGTGCCAGTAGTAAGCTGGGTTCTTGGGCTTTCTTT. This sequence encodes CASSKLGSWAFF.

This chain joins TRBV2 and TRBJ1-2, with D perhaps TRBD1 (6 bases). Germline V gene lookup returns CDR1 SNHLY and CDR2 FYNNEI. This CDR3 has 15 amino acids. The V end was cut by 4 bases, the J end by 3 bases, with 15 bases between. DNA for the CDR3: TGTGCCAGCAGTGGGAGGCAGGGGAATCACTATGGCTACACCTTC. It translates to CASSGRQGNHYGYTF. Full variable domain (remainder filled in from reference TRBV2 and TRBJ1-2): EPEVTQTPSHQVTQMGQEVILRCVPISNHLYFYWYRQILGQKVEFLVSFYNNEISEKSEIFDDQFSVERPDGSNFTLKIRSTKLEDSAMYFCASSGRQGNHYGYTFGSGTRLTVV.

This chain uses TRBV5-4 with TRBJ2-2; TRBD2 aligns across 13 bases. This CDR3 spans 18 amino acids. The V gene end was trimmed by 9 bases and the J gene end by 7 bases; junction bases not matched to a gene: 18. CDR1 and CDR2 from the germline V gene are SGHNT and YYREEE (reference sequence). CDR3 in amino acids: CATRTGTSGTRGGGELFF. The CDR3 region has the DNA TGTGCCACCAGGACCGGGACTAGCGGGACGCGGGGGGGCGGGGAGCTGTTTTTT.

The chain joins TRBV7-9 to TRBJ2-7; no firm D call. Looked up from germline, CDR1 is SEHNR and CDR2 is FQNEAQ (reference sequence). V was cut by 1 base and J by 2 bases, with 6 bases left in between. The CDR3 sequence is 13 residues long. In nucleotides, the CDR3 is TGTGCCAGCAGCTTAGAAATTGCCTACGAGCAGTACTTC. This encodes CASSLEIAYEQYF.

The chain is built from TRBV18 and TRBJ2-1; the match to TRBD1 covers 9 bases. Germline V lookup: CDR1 KGHSH, CDR2 LQKENI. With V trimmed by 2 bases and J by 5 bases, 4 bases remained unmatched. This CDR3 contains 15 residues. CDR3 residues: CASSPGTGSDNEQFF. CDR3 nucleotides: TGTGCCAGCTCACCAGGGACAGGGAGTGACAATGAGCAGTTCTTC.

The chain employs TRBV5-1 and TRBJ2-1; TRBD1 might be the D (6 bases). The CDR3 extends over 15 amino acids. The germline CDR1 and CDR2 sequences are SGHRS and YFSETQ. Between the trimmed V and J ends, which lost 4 bases and 3 bases, there was a span of 14 bases. CDR3 region: CASSDPGTNYNEQFF. In DNA form, the CDR3 reads TGCGCCAGCAGCGACCCCGGGACAAACTACAATGAGCAGTTCTTC.

The rearrangement uses TRBV11-2 and TRBJ1-2, with a possible D match to TRBD1 (5 bases). V dropped 5 bases and J dropped 8 bases, with 15 bases sitting between them. Germline lookup yields CDR1 SGHAT and CDR2 FQNNGV. The CDR3 is 13 residues long. The CDR3 DNA is TGTGCCAGCAGCGCGCTAGGGGTCTGGGGCTACACCTTC. Translation: CASSALGVWGYTF.

This clone was detected only once. This chain connects TRBV3-1 (or the pseudogene TRBV3-2) to TRBJ2-1; D is unclear. The CDR3 length is 16 residues. The V gene's germline CDR1 is LGHDT and CDR2 YNNKEL (reference sequence). V was clipped by 3 bases and J by 0 bases, with 12 bases between them. This CDR3 is CASSHVRAVSYNEQFF. In DNA, the CDR3 is TGTGCCAGCAGCCACGTCCGGGCAGTCTCCTACAATGAGCAGTTCTTC.

The chain carries TRBV4-1 and TRBJ2-2; 8 bases agree with TRBD2. The length of the CDR3 is 17 residues. Germline-derived CDR1 and CDR2 are MGHRA and YSYEKL. J lost 1 base, V lost 8 bases, and 12 bases had no gene match. CDR3 coding DNA: TGCGCCAGCCGATACAGTACCGCGGGGGGGAACACCGGGGAGCTGTTTTTT. Encoded protein: CASRYSTAGGNTGELFF.

In its sample, this clone was seen once. The rearrangement links TRBV19 to TRBJ2-3; TRBD2 is a possible D gene (5 bases). The CDR3 spans 16 residues. Trimming left V 6 bases short and J 2 bases short, with 18 bases between. The germline V gene encodes CDR1 LNHDA and CDR2 SQIVND (reference sequence). In nucleotides, the CDR3 is TGTGCCAGTAGCTCCGGATCCCAGCGGACCACAGATACGCAGTATTTT. Residues: CASSSGSQRTTDTQYF.

The chain is built from TRBV9 and TRBJ1-1; maybe TRBD1 (5 bases). This CDR3 is 15 amino acids long. V was clipped by 4 bases and J by 5 bases, with 18 bases between them. Germline V gives CDR1 SGDLS, CDR2 YYNGEE. CDR3 coding DNA: TGTGCCAGCAGCCGCGCTACAGGAAGTATTACTGAAGCTTTCTTT. It codes for CASSRATGSITEAFF.